This T cell receptor beta chain comes out of a study of long-term antiretroviral therapy in people with HIV. Across the study: The 2015 recommendation for immediate ART came about a decade after the earliest samples.

To note about this clone: The antigen is unknown.

The CDR3 is 14 amino acids. V shed 7 bases, J shed 6 bases, and the junction held 7 bases outside the gene matches. Germline values: CDR1 SGDLS, CDR2 YYNGEE. The immunoSEQ assay was v3.0, run at survey level. Measured with immunoSEQ multiplex PCR; TCRdb has only the in-frame clones, and not every one. The table includes over 40,000 clones, over 90% detected once. Study observations and caveats: Subsequent to ART, diversity was augmented yet persisted below that of transplant donor controls.

The chain links TRBV9 to TRBJ1-2, with TRBD1 matching over 12 bases. This receptor was obtained from a woman aged 45-60 years with HIV. The material was unsorted PBMCs, obtained 3.7 years after starting antiretroviral therapy. The CDR3 region is CASGPGQGADGYTF. The CDR3 bases are TGTGCCAGCGGACCGGGACAGGGGGCGGATGGCTACACCTTC. Drawing the rest from reference TRBV9 and TRBJ1-2, the complete variable domain is DSGVTQTPKHLITATGQRVTLRCSPRSGDLSVYWYQQSLDQGLQFLIQYYNGEERAKGNILERFSAQQFPDLHSELNLSSLELGDSALYFCASGPGQGADGYTFGSGTRLTVV.